A selection of T cell receptor beta chains follows, all from one sample in a study of radiotherapy plus CTLA-4 blockade in lung cancer. Some clones are missing from TCRdb's copy, which holds only in-frame ones; the method was immunoSEQ multiplex PCR. The sample lists roughly 110,000 clones; over 65% were seen once. The sequencing used peripheral blood, collected from a patient treated with radiotherapy plus ipilimumab. The origin of the receptors is a human donor with non-small cell lung cancer that progressed on radiotherapy plus ipilimumab. Some clones in this sample may be carry-over from other donors' samples. CDR3s include the opening cysteine and the closing phenylalanine or tryptophan. The order of the fields is clone size, J gene, D gene, V gene, CDR3 protein, CDR3 DNA. D genes are given only for firm matches. Part of the rows lack a size; the others show once, few, many or a class for expanded clones.

>once|TRBJ2-7|NA|TRBV5-1
CASRRQGDYEQYF
TGCGCCAGCAGGCGGCAGGGCGATTACGAGCAGTACTTC
>NA|TRBJ1-2|NA|TRBV11-2
CASSFQRNYGYTF
TGTGCCAGCAGCTTTCAGCGTAACTATGGCTACACCTTC
>NA|TRBJ1-4|TRBD1|TRBV6-1
CASERDRGGEKLFF
TGTGCCAGCGAACGGGACAGGGGCGGTGAAAAACTGTTTTTT
>NA|TRBJ2-1|TRBD2|TRBV5-6
CASSLAGGRSYNEQFF
TGTGCCAGCAGCCTTGCGGGGGGCCGGTCCTACAATGAGCAGTTCTTC
>once|TRBJ1-3|NA|TRBV5-1
CASSPDVTSSGNTIYF
TGCGCCAGCAGCCCGGACGTAACGAGCTCTGGAAACACCATATATTTT
>NA|TRBJ2-5|NA|TRBV29-1
CSVEGTDQETQYF
TGCAGCGTGGAGGGGACGGACCAAGAGACCCAGTACTTC
>NA|TRBJ2-2|NA|TRBV6-1
CASSAVRPANTGELFF
TGTGCCAGCAGTGCAGTGAGGCCAGCGAACACCGGGGAGCTGTTTTTT
>NA|TRBJ1-6|TRBD1|TRBV27
CATQDRAFNSPLHF
TGTGCCACCCAGGACAGGGCCTTTAATTCACCCCTCCACTTT
>NA|TRBJ2-7|TRBD1|TRBV18
CASSPGAGTETYEQYF
TGTGCCAGCTCACCGGGAGCCGGGACAGAAACCTACGAGCAGTACTTC
>NA|TRBJ2-1|NA|TRBV5-1
CASSLDSHILEQFF
TGCGCCAGCAGCTTGGACTCACACATACTTGAGCAGTTCTTC
>NA|TRBJ1-1|NA|TRBV5-4
CASSLDPQIQNTEAFF
TGTGCCAGCAGCTTGGACCCCCAGATTCAGAACACTGAAGCTTTCTTT
>NA|TRBJ2-1|TRBD2|TRBV30
CAWIHGAGEPPSYNEQFF
TGTGCCTGGATTCACGGAGCGGGGGAACCCCCCTCCTACAATGAGCAGTTCTTC
>NA|TRBJ2-7|NA|TRBV6-1
CASSEYYEQYF
TGTGCCAGCAGTGAGTACTACGAGCAGTACTTC
>NA|TRBJ2-7|TRBD2|TRBV9
CASSTGLEYEQYF
TGTGCCAGCAGCACGGGACTAGAGTACGAGCAGTACTTC
>NA|TRBJ2-2|NA|TRBV28
CASSLTGELFF
TGTGCCAGCAGTCTAACCGGGGAGCTGTTTTTT
>NA|TRBJ2-7|NA|TRBV2
CASSEFPDPAYEQYF
TGTGCCAGCAGTGAATTCCCAGACCCTGCCTACGAGCAGTACTTC
>NA|TRBJ1-5|NA|TRBV7-6
CASSRGGFSNQPQHF
TGTGCCAGCAGCCGAGGGGGGTTCAGCAATCAGCCCCAGCATTTT
>NA|TRBJ1-6|TRBD1|TRBV7-9
CASSAQWTGINSPLHF
TGTGCCAGCAGCGCCCAATGGACAGGGATTAATTCACCCCTCCACTTT
>NA|TRBJ2-1|TRBD2|TRBV19
CASSIGEGIEQFF
TGTGCCAGTAGTATTGGGGAGGGTATTGAGCAGTTCTTC
>few|TRBJ1-6|NA|TRBV4-3
CASSQDWVDSPLHF
TGCGCCAGCAGCCAAGATTGGGTCGATTCACCCCTCCACTTT
>NA|TRBJ1-1|TRBD1|TRBV6-4
CASSDGTGEAEAFF
TGTGCCAGCAGTGACGGGACAGGCGAAGCTGAAGCTTTCTTT
>NA|TRBJ1-6|NA|TRBV28
CASSLRAGLRPKALHF
TGTGCCAGCAGTTTAAGGGCAGGGTTACGCCCCAAGGCCCTCCACTTT
>NA|TRBJ2-5|TRBD1|TRBV5-1
CASSLGTGQETQYF
TGCGCCAGCAGCTTGGGGACAGGGCAAGAGACCCAGTACTTC
>NA|TRBJ1-5|NA|TRBV7-2
CASSLVGYQPQHF
TGTGCCAGCAGCTTAGTGGGGTATCAGCCCCAGCATTTT
>NA|TRBJ1-1|NA|TRBV11-1
CASSLTAGWNTEAFF
TGTGCCAGCAGCTTAACGGCTGGTTGGAACACTGAAGCTTTCTTT
>NA|TRBJ2-1|NA|TRBV7-9
CASSQPGRAGEQFF
TGTGCCAGCAGCCAACCCGGAAGGGCCGGTGAGCAGTTCTTC
>many|TRBJ2-7|TRBD1|TRBV4-3
CASSRALGQGSDEQYF
TGCGCCAGCAGCCGAGCCTTGGGACAGGGATCGGACGAGCAGTACTTC
>NA|TRBJ2-5|TRBD1|TRBV5-1
CASSSGTVETQYF
TGCGCCAGCAGCTCGGGGACAGTGGAGACCCAGTACTTC
>NA|TRBJ2-1|TRBD2|TRBV7-2
CASSSGLAGGRSNEQFF
TGTGCCAGCAGTTCCGGACTAGCGGGGGGCCGGAGCAATGAGCAGTTCTTC
>NA|TRBJ2-1|NA|TRBV5-1
CASSVTAGASSYNEQFF
TGCGCCAGCAGCGTGACGGCGGGGGCGAGCTCCTACAATGAGCAGTTCTTC
>NA|TRBJ2-3|TRBD1|TRBV7-3
CASSRDRVSDTQYF
TGTGCCAGCAGCCGAGACAGGGTTTCAGATACGCAGTATTTT
>once|TRBJ2-7|TRBD1|TRBV7-6
CASSLAPDRMNYEQYF
TGTGCCAGCAGCTTAGCGCCGGACAGGATGAACTACGAGCAGTACTTC
>few|TRBJ1-3|NA|TRBV21-1
CASSSSLRGGNTIYF
TGTGCCAGCAGTTCATCTCTTAGGGGGGGGAACACCATATATTTT
>NA|TRBJ1-1|NA|TRBV9
CASSPWDAPDTEAFF
TGTGCCAGCAGCCCGTGGGACGCTCCAGACACTGAAGCTTTCTTT
>few|TRBJ1-1|TRBD1|TRBV6-4
CASSVSGGDTEAFF
TGTGCCAGCAGTGTCTCAGGGGGAGACACTGAAGCTTTCTTT
>NA|TRBJ1-4|NA|TRBV6-4
CASRCRTQGETTNEKLFF
TGTGCCAGCAGGTGTCGGACACAGGGAGAGACAACTAATGAAAAACTGTTTTTT
>NA|TRBJ2-2|NA|TRBV4-1
CASSQDEGRNTGELFF
TGCGCCAGCAGCCAAGATGAGGGCCGGAACACCGGGGAGCTGTTTTTT
>NA|TRBJ2-7|NA|TRBV10-3
CAISESTGTHYEQYF
TGTGCCATCAGTGAGAGTACAGGGACCCACTACGAGCAGTACTTC
>NA|TRBJ2-2|TRBD1|TRBV28
CASSFWTGADTGELFF
TGTGCCAGCAGTTTTTGGACAGGGGCGGACACCGGGGAGCTGTTTTTT
>NA|TRBJ1-5|NA|TRBV5-1
CASSPSTGNHQPQHF
TGCGCCAGCAGCCCGTCTACAGGGAACCATCAGCCCCAGCATTTT
>NA|TRBJ1-2|NA|TRBV15
CATGNDTGGYTF
TGTGCCACCGGCAATGACACTGGGGGCTACACCTTC
>NA|TRBJ2-2|NA|TRBV5-1
CASSLEGTNTGELFF
TGCGCCAGCAGCTTGGAGGGGACGAACACCGGGGAGCTGTTTTTT
>once|TRBJ2-3|NA|TRBV5-4
CASSLSAGATDTQYF
TGTGCCAGCAGCTTGAGCGCGGGGGCCACAGATACGCAGTATTTT
>NA|TRBJ1-2|NA|TRBV28
CASSLRGHNYGYTF
TGTGCCAGCAGTTTGAGGGGACACAACTATGGCTACACCTTC
>NA|TRBJ1-6|TRBD1|TRBV5-4
CASSSRDRGQYSPLHF
TGTGCCAGCAGCTCCCGGGACAGGGGGCAATATTCACCCCTCCACTTT
>NA|TRBJ2-2|NA|TRBV11-2
CASSLVKGELYTGELFF
TGTGCCAGCAGCTTAGTAAAGGGCGAGCTATACACCGGGGAGCTGTTTTTT
>NA|TRBJ1-5|NA|TRBV2
CASSPGFPAQHF
TGTGCCAGCAGTCCAGGGTTTCCGGCCCAGCATTTT
>NA|TRBJ1-1|NA|TRBV5-1
CASSLGLRGMNTEAFF
TGCGCCAGCAGCTTGGGGCTCCGCGGGATGAACACTGAAGCTTTCTTT
>NA|TRBJ2-7|TRBD1|TRBV5-6
CASSDYPTGVEQYF
TGTGCCAGCAGCGACTACCCTACAGGGGTTGAGCAGTACTTC